This TCR beta chain was sequenced for a study of shared clonotypes between healthy human individuals. The test was conducted at deep level. The input for sorted-subset replicate PCRs was about 0.2 ug DNA, tens of thousands of T cell genomes. Measured with immunoSEQ multiplex PCR; TCRdb has only the in-frame clones, and not every one. The sample has more than 1 million clones; 75% to 85% are singletons. General study findings and limits: Since donors were few, the genetic and exposure-history diversity represented was limited. Deeper or shallower sequencing was expected to change how clonotypes are shared among donors.

V lost 0 bases and J 7 bases, leaving 10 bases between the germline ends. Germline CDR1 reads SGHNT; CDR2 reads YYREEE (reference sequence). The CDR3 extends over 13 amino acids. Notes on this clone: Its specificity is unknown.

This receptor was obtained from a man between 18 and 29 years old in good health. Some clones in this sample may be carry-over from other donors' samples. This chain uses TRBV5-4 with TRBJ1-2; D possibly corresponds to TRBD1 (5 bases). Sequenced sample: memory CD4+ T cells from PBMCs. Indicated subset: CD45RA-negative fraction. The chain's CDR3 is CASSLEHGGGYTF. The CDR3 DNA sequence: TGTGCCAGCAGCTTGGAACACGGGGGTGGCTACACCTTC.